This entry lists 8 T cell receptor beta chains sequenced from one sample in a study of molecular identifiers for immune sequencing clone quantification. TCRdb called the PCR reads again in MiXCR, with one record for every CDR3 protein. The sample lists 350,000 or so distinct CDR3 sequences, over 20% occurring once. The sample was naive CD8+ T cells from blood, with Jurkat cell RNA spiked in. Subset denoted: FACS-sorted CD8+CD4-CCR7+CD45RA+ naive T cells. Receptors originate from a human donor in good health. Some libraries in this study had Jurkat cell RNA spiked in.

This clonotype has ten or more counts. V and J are TRBV28 and TRBJ1-1, with D possibly being TRBD1 (6 bases). There are 14 residues in the CDR3. CDR1 and CDR2 (germline): MDHEN, SYDVKM. V was trimmed by 3 bases and J by 5 bases, leaving 13 bases between them. CDR3 bases: TGTGCCAGCAGTTTTTTCGGGGGCCGTACTGAAGCTTTCTTT. It yields the protein CASSFFGGRTEAFF.

The chain is built from TRBV20-1 and TRBJ2-3; D is unclear. CDR1 is DFQATT, CDR2 SNEGSKA, per germline (reference sequence). Trimming took 1 base from V and 2 from J, leaving 10 bases between them. This CDR3 is 14 amino acids long. The CDR3 DNA reads TGCAGTGCTAGAGTCCCGCGACACACAGATACGCAGTATTTT. Translating gives CSARVPRHTDTQYF.

Only a few counts were recorded for this clonotype. This chain joins TRBV11-2 and TRBJ1-2; D may be TRBD1 (6 bases). Germline CDR1 and CDR2: SGHAT and FQNNGV. The CDR3 has 12 residues. Between the trimmed V and J ends, which lost 4 bases and 13 bases, there was a span of 16 bases. The DNA for the CDR3 is TGTGCCAGCAGCTCATCTGGTCCAGGGGCCACCTTC. Amino acid sequence: CASSSSGPGATF.

The chain employs TRBV20-1 and TRBJ2-7, with 7 bases aligning to TRBD1. J lost 4 bases, V lost 3 bases, and 9 bases had no gene match. The CDR3 loop spans 14 amino acids. The V gene's germline CDR1 is DFQATT and CDR2 SNEGSKA (reference sequence). The CDR3 here is CSASRDSRKYEQYF. For the CDR3, the DNA is TGCAGTGCTAGTAGGGACAGCCGCAAGTACGAGCAGTACTTC.

The chain employs TRBV2 and TRBJ2-7; D uncertain. The CDR3 is 12 amino acids. Germline assignment: CDR1 SNHLY and CDR2 FYNNEI. Trimming removed 7 bases from V and 3 bases from J, with 10 bases in between. In nucleotides, the CDR3 is TGTGCCAGCACCAGAAATCTCTACGAGCAGTACTTC. Translating it yields CASTRNLYEQYF.

This clonotype was seen repeatedly, ten times or more. The chain recombines TRBV6-6 with TRBJ2-3; unclear D gene. Trimming took 2 bases from V and 1 from J, leaving 13 bases between them. Germline CDR1 is MNHNY and CDR2 is SVGAGI (reference sequence). The CDR3 length is 16 residues. The CDR3 here is CASSYQFVACTDTQYF. CDR3 in DNA: TGTGCCAGCAGTTACCAGTTCGTCGCCTGCACAGATACGCAGTATTTT.

This clonotype has at least ten counts. The chain couples TRBV6-5 to TRBJ1-1, with D maybe TRBD1 (5 bases). In germline, CDR1 is MNHEY, CDR2 SVGAGI. V lost 6 bases to trimming and J lost 0 bases, with 5 bases between them. The length of the CDR3 is 12 residues. CDR3 DNA: TGTGCCAGCAGGGGGCTGAACACTGAAGCTTTCTTT. Protein product: CASRGLNTEAFF.

This clonotype was counted only a few times. The chain is built from TRBV2 and TRBJ2-1; D unclear. Germline CDR1 is SNHLY and CDR2 is FYNNEI. Trimming stripped 6 bases from V and 0 bases from J, with 12 bases between. The CDR3 has 15 residues. CDR3 coding DNA: TGTGCCAGCAGGAAGGACGGTAGCTCCTACAATGAGCAGTTCTTC. This encodes CASRKDGSSYNEQFF.